This TCR beta chain emerged from a study of blood T cell repertoires in COVID-19. Sequencing used immunoSEQ multiplex PCR; TCRdb keeps in-frame clones, though not all of them. The sample yields 150,000 to 200,000 clones, roughly 90% seen once. This sequence was found in a man in his 60s with acute or convalescent COVID-19. Sequencing was done on a sample of peripheral blood.

The CDR3: CASSDHRQGTYEKLFF. CDR3 coding DNA: TGTGCCAGCAGTGACCACAGACAGGGGACGTATGAAAAACTGTTTTTT. The chain uses TRBV25-1 and TRBJ1-4; 8 bases are shared with TRBD1. CDR1 and CDR2 from the germline V gene are MGHDK and SYGVNS. The CDR3 consists of 16 residues. V lost 3 bases to trimming and J lost 6 bases; unmatched junction nucleotides: 9.